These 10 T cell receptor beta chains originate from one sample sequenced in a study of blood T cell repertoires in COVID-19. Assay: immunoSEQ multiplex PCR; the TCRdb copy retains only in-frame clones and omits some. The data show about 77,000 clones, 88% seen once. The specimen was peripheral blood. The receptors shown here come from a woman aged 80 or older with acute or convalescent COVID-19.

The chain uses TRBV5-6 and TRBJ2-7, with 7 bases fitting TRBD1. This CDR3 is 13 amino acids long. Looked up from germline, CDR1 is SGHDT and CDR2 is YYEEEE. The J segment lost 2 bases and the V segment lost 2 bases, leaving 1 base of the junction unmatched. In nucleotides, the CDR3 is TGTGCCAGCAGCTTCGGGACAGCCTACGAGCAGTACTTC. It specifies CASSFGTAYEQYF. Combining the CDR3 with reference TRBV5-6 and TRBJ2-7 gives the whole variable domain DAGVTQSPTHLIKTRGQQVTLRCSPKSGHDTVSWYQQALGQGPQFIFQYYEEEERQRGNFPDRFSGHQFPNYSSELNVNALLLGDSALYLCASSFGTAYEQYFGPGTRLTVT.

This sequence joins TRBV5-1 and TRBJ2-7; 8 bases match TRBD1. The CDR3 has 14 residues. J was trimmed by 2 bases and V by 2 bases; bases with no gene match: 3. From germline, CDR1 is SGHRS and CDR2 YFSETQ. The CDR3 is CASSFPTGAYEQYF. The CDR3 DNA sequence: TGCGCCAGCAGCTTTCCGACAGGGGCCTACGAGCAGTACTTC.

CDR3 DNA sequence: TGTGCCAGCAGCGATAGGCCGGGAGCCCCACCTGATACGCAGTATTTT. This encodes CASSDRPGAPPDTQYF. The chain couples TRBV11-2 to TRBJ2-3, with D maybe TRBD2 (6 bases). V gave up 5 bases and J gave up 6 bases, with 21 bases separating them. The V gene's germline CDR1 is SGHAT and CDR2 FQNNGV. CDR3 length equals 16 residues.

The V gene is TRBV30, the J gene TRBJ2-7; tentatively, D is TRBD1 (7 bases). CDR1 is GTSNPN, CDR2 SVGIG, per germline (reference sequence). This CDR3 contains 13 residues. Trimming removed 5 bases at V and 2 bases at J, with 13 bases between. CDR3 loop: CAWAGQRTYEQYF. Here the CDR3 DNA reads TGTGCCTGGGCGGGACAGAGGACCTACGAGCAGTACTTC.

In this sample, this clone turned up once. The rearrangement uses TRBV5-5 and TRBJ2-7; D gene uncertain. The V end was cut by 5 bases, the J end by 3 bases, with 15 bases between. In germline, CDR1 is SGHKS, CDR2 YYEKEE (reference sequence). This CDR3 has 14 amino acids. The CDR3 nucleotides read TGTGCCAGCAGATCCCCCGAGGATCTCTACGAGCAGTACTTC. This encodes CASRSPEDLYEQYF.

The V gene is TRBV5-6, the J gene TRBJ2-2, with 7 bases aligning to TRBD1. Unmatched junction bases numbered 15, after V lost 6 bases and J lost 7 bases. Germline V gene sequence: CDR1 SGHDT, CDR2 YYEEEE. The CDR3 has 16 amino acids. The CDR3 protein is CASNLRTGRPGGELFF. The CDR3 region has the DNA TGTGCCAGCAACCTTCGGACAGGTCGGCCCGGCGGGGAGCTGTTTTTT.

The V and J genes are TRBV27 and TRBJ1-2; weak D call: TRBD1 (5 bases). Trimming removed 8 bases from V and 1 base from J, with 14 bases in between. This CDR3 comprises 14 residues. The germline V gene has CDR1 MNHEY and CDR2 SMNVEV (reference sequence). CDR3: CASGVGGFNYGYTF. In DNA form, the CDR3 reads TGTGCCAGCGGAGTGGGGGGGTTTAACTATGGCTACACCTTC.

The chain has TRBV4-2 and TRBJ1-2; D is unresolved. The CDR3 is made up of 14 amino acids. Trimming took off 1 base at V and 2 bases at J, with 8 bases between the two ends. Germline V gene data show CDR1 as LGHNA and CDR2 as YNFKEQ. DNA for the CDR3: TGTGCCAGCAGCCAAGTTTCCGGGAACTATGGCTACACCTTC. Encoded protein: CASSQVSGNYGYTF.

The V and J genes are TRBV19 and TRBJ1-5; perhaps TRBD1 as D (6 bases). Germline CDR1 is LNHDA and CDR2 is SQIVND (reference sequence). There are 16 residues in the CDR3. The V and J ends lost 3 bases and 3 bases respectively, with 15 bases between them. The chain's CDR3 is CASSILGGASNQPQHF. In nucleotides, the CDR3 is TGTGCCAGTAGTATTCTAGGGGGGGCTTCCAATCAGCCCCAGCATTTT.

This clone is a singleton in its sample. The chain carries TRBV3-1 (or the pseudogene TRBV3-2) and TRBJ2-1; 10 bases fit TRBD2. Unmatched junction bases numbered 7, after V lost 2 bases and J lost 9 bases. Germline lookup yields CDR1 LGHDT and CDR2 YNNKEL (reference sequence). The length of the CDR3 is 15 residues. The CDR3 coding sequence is TGTGCCAGCAGCCAATCGCGAGCGGGAGGGGGTGAGCAGTTCTTC. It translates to CASSQSRAGGGEQFF.